The 11 T cell receptor beta chains below come from one sample, sequenced in a study of identical twins. One entry per CDR3 protein results from TCRdb running MiXCR on the 5' RACE reads. The top ten hold less than 2.5% of the sample, which has approximately 280,000 distinct CDR3 sequences, more than 6.5% seen once. These data are also associated with another study on yellow fever vaccine responses in identical twins.

The sequenced sample consisted of memory (CD45RO+) T cells sorted from blood. These receptor sequences come from a woman younger than 35 in good health.

Remarks on this clonotype: Since no conserved phenylalanine or tryptophan closes the CDR3, a read error is the likely cause. This chain joins TRBV2 and TRBJ1-1; no clear D gene. The CDR3 is 13 amino acids. V shed 7 bases and J shed 0 bases, with 9 bases lying between them. CDR1 and CDR2 (germline): SNHLY, FYNNEI. This CDR3 reads CASKLGLNTEAFS. The CDR3 region has the DNA TGTGCCAGCAAATTAGGGCTGAACACTGAAGCTTTCTCT.

This clonotype has a count of ten or more. The chain carries TRBV7-9 and TRBJ1-5; 7 bases match TRBD1. The CDR3 has 14 residues. J gave up 5 bases and V 5 bases, and 6 bases lay outside the gene matches. Per the germline V gene, CDR1 is SEHNR and CDR2 is FQNEAQ (reference sequence). The CDR3: CASSPATGDQPQHF. The CDR3 coding sequence is TGTGCCAGCAGCCCAGCCACAGGGGATCAGCCCCAGCATTTT.

This clonotype was recorded a few times. This chain connects TRBV2 to TRBJ2-2, with D maybe TRBD2 (6 bases). This CDR3 is 15 amino acids long. Germline V gene lookup returns CDR1 SNHLY and CDR2 FYNNEI. Trimming took off 6 bases at V and 0 bases at J, with 11 bases between the two ends. CDR3 sequence reads: CASRLPSANTGELFF. CDR3 in DNA: TGTGCCAGCAGGCTTCCTAGCGCGAACACCGGGGAGCTGTTTTTT.

This clonotype was recorded a few times. This rearrangement joins TRBV6-1 to TRBJ2-7, with TRBD1 matching over 8 bases. The germline V gene encodes CDR1 MNHNS and CDR2 SASEGT. This CDR3 is built from 13 residues. V was clipped by 7 bases and J by 3 bases; unmatched bases: 5. Written as DNA, the CDR3 is TGTGCCAGCACCTTCACAGGGGGCTACGAGCAGTACGTC. This gives the protein CASTFTGGYEQYV.

This clonotype was counted at least ten times. This chain connects TRBV12-3 or TRBV12-4 to TRBJ1-1, with TRBD1 as a possible D gene (5 bases). Trimming removed 5 bases from V and 7 bases from J, with 17 bases in between. The CDR3 is 14 amino acids. This CDR3 is CASSKLRGVGEAFF. For the CDR3, the DNA is TGTGCCAGCAGTAAACTGCGAGGGGTAGGTGAAGCTTTCTTT.

The chain employs TRBV20-1 and TRBJ2-7; no clear D. Germline V gene sequence: CDR1 DFQATT, CDR2 SNEGSKA (reference sequence). The V end lost 7 bases, the J end lost 2 bases, and 15 bases lay between the germline ends. The CDR3 length is 13 residues. This CDR3 is CSGTDRATYEQYV. The DNA for the CDR3 is TGCAGTGGGACGGACCGAGCCACCTACGAGCAGTACGTC.

This clonotype was picked up many times. V and J are TRBV7-2 and TRBJ1-5, with D unclear. The CDR3 is 15 amino acids. Germline V lookup: CDR1 SGHTA, CDR2 FQGNSA. The V and J ends lost 1 base and 2 bases respectively, with 9 bases between them. In nucleotides, the CDR3 is TGTGCCAGCAGCTTAGTGGCAGGAGGCAATCAGCCCCAGCATTTT. As protein: CASSLVAGGNQPQHF.

This clonotype was found a few times. This chain joins TRBV5-1 and TRBJ1-1; a weak D match, TRBD1 (5 bases). The V end was cut by 1 base, the J end by 7 bases, with 14 bases between. Germline V gene lookup returns CDR1 SGHRS and CDR2 YFSETQ. The CDR3 loop spans 14 amino acids. CDR3 sequence: CASSLFPGSGEAFF. The CDR3 DNA follows: TGCGCCAGCAGCTTGTTCCCAGGGTCTGGTGAAGCTTTCTTT.

This clonotype appeared many times. The rearrangement joins TRBV12-3 or TRBV12-4 to TRBJ2-5, with no clear D. The V and J ends lost 3 bases and 5 bases respectively, with 13 bases between them. This CDR3 has 14 residues. The CDR3: CASSFNSVVETQYF. The CDR3 DNA reads TGTGCCAGCAGTTTTAACTCCGTCGTGGAGACCCAGTACTTC.

The V call is TRBV5-4, the J call TRBJ1-2, with D perhaps matching TRBD1 (6 bases). Germline assignment: CDR1 SGHNT and CDR2 YYREEE (reference sequence). CDR3 size: 16 residues. V lost 4 bases, J lost 8 bases, and 24 bases lay in between. CDR3 region: CASSTDYGGRGRGYTF. The CDR3, as DNA: TGTGCCAGCAGCACCGATTACGGGGGCCGGGGAAGAGGCTACACCTTC. The full variable domain, in which reference TRBV5-4 and TRBJ1-2 provide the parts outside the CDR3, is ETGVTQSPTHLIKTRGQQVTLRCSSQSGHNTVSWYQQALGQGPQFIFQYYREEENGRGNFPPRFSGLQFPNYSSELNVNALELDDSALYLCASSTDYGGRGRGYTFGSGTRLTVV.

The genes are TRBV7-9 and TRBJ2-1; D is perhaps TRBD1 (6 bases). There are 13 residues in the CDR3. The V end was cut by 8 bases, the J end by 6 bases, with 14 bases between. From germline, CDR1 is SEHNR and CDR2 FQNEAQ (reference sequence). The CDR3 nucleotides are TGTGCCAGCGGTGTGGCAGGGGCCAATGAGCAGTTCTTC. The encoded protein is CASGVAGANEQFF.